This entry features one T cell receptor beta chain sequence. There are 13 residues in the CDR3. From germline, CDR1 is KGHSH and CDR2 LQKENI. The V and J ends lost 2 bases and 6 bases, in that order; junction bases with no gene match: 1. This specimen belongs to a study of blood T cell repertoires in COVID-19. Overall study context: The United States, Italy and Spain provided the acute and convalescent COVID-19 samples. The cDNA or gDNA used as material had been derived from T cells, B-cell-depleted T cells, or PBMCs.

Enrolled during active infection, Seattle patients were then followed longitudinally. Authors' analysis steps: Reference gene primer amplification gave estimated nucleated cell counts. Sequenced by immunoSEQ multiplex PCR; TCRdb stores in-frame clones only, minus some. V, J and clone size were drawn from that table, and D and trimming were deduced from the DNA. The sample consists of about 240,000 clones, roughly 79% of them appearing once. The sequence was collected from a woman of 80 years or more with COVID-19, enrolled during active disease. The source material was peripheral blood. The rearrangement joins TRBV18 to TRBJ2-1; 7 nucleotides align to TRBD1. CDR3 DNA: TGTGCCAGCTCACCAAAGGGGGCCAATGAGCAGTTCTTC. This encodes CASSPKGANEQFF. Drawing the rest from reference TRBV18 and TRBJ2-1, the complete variable domain is NAGVMQNPRHLVRRRGQEARLRCSPMKGHSHVYWYRQLPEEGLKFMVYLQKENIIDESGMPKERFSAEFPKEGPSILRIQQVVRGDSAAYFCASSPKGANEQFFGPGTRLTVL.